Shown below are 5 T cell receptor beta chains from a single sample sequenced in a study of cytomegalovirus exposure and HLA in healthy donors. Primers for the PCR totalled 60 Vbeta and 13 Jbeta. TCRdb's copy holds only in-frame clones and misses some; the assay was immunoSEQ multiplex PCR. The table lists tens of thousands of clones, about 75% of them singletons. Source material: PBMCs. The receptors come from a man between 35 and 55 years old in good health and CMV-seronegative.

J is TRBJ1-2 and V is TRBV19; D unresolved. The germline V gene has CDR1 LNHDA and CDR2 SQIVND (reference sequence). V was shortened by 7 bases and J by 4 bases, with 13 bases between the two germline ends. The CDR3 is 13 residues long. The DNA of the CDR3 is TGTGCCAGTATAAGCCATCTCGGCTATGGCTACACCTTC. This gives the protein CASISHLGYGYTF. Full variable domain (remainder filled in from reference TRBV19 and TRBJ1-2): DGGITQSPKYLFRKEGQNVTLSCEQNLNHDAMYWYRQDPGQGLRLIYYSQIVNDFQKGDIAEGYSVSREKKESFPLTVTSAQKNPTAFYLCASISHLGYGYTFGSGTRLTVV.

The chain recombines TRBV7-6 with TRBJ2-7; TRBD2 matches 8 bases. The CDR3 loop spans 13 amino acids. J was trimmed by 3 bases and V by 4 bases; bases with no gene match: 2. CDR1 and CDR2 from the germline V gene are SGHVS and FNYEAQ. The CDR3 is CASSSGTSYEQYF. The CDR3 DNA follows: TGTGCCAGCAGCTCTGGGACTAGCTACGAGCAGTACTTC.

The J gene is TRBJ2-7, the V gene TRBV28; no reliable D call. Germline lookup yields CDR1 MDHEN and CDR2 SYDVKM. The CDR3 sequence is 11 residues long. Trimming removed 8 bases from V and 6 bases from J, with 11 bases in between. Here the CDR3 reads CASSDRSEQYF. CDR3 coding DNA: TGTGCCAGCTCCGATCGGTCCGAGCAGTACTTC.

This sequence joins TRBV2 and TRBJ1-4, with a tentative D call TRBD1 (6 bases). This CDR3 spans 14 amino acids. Trimming removed 5 bases from V and 3 bases from J, with 10 bases in between. Per the germline V gene, CDR1 is SNHLY and CDR2 is FYNNEI. The CDR3: CASSYQGSNEKLFF. CDR3 bases: TGTGCCAGCAGTTATCAGGGGTCTAATGAAAAACTGTTTTTT.

The chain uses TRBV7-2 and TRBJ1-6; perhaps TRBD1 as D (6 bases). The CDR3 contains 16 residues. The V and J ends lost 6 bases and 12 bases respectively, with 24 bases between them. Germline V gene lookup returns CDR1 SGHTA and CDR2 FQGNSA. The CDR3: CASRQPGTGNSLPLHF. CDR3 bases: TGTGCCAGCAGGCAACCCGGTACAGGGAACAGTTTACCCCTCCACTTT.